These 11 T cell receptor beta chains share one sample of origin, sequenced in a study of identical twins. MiXCR, run by TCRdb on the 5' RACE reads, gives a single entry per CDR3 protein. The data hold roughly 690,000 distinct CDR3 sequences, with 21% observed a single time. These same data were also listed under a study on T cells expressing NK-cell markers.

Sequenced material: PBMCs. The receptors shown here come from a woman in her late teens or twenties in good health.

CDR3 in DNA: TGTGCCAGCAGCTTTGGTGGGGTCGGGGAGCTGTTTTTT. This gives the protein CASSFGGVGELFF. This chain links TRBV5-5 with TRBJ2-2; D is unresolved. Trimming stripped 2 bases from V and 7 bases from J, with 9 bases between. The CDR3 contains 13 residues. The germline CDR1 and CDR2 sequences are SGHKS and YYEKEE (reference sequence).

J is TRBJ2-7 and V is TRBV5-5; 8 nucleotides align to TRBD1. In germline, CDR1 is SGHKS, CDR2 YYEKEE (reference sequence). Unmatched junction bases numbered 10, after V lost 4 bases and J lost 7 bases. The CDR3 contains 14 residues. CDR3 coding DNA: TGTGCCAGCAGCCGGTACAGGGGGAGTGGGGAGCAGTACTTC. Translating it yields CASSRYRGSGEQYF.

This clonotype has a handful of counts. V is TRBV20-1 and J is TRBJ2-7; a weak D match, TRBD2 (5 bases). Per the germline V gene, CDR1 is DFQATT and CDR2 is SNEGSKA (reference sequence). The CDR3 sequence is 11 residues long. V dropped 3 bases and J dropped 9 bases, with 12 bases sitting between them. CDR3 sequence: CSASTRVGQYF. The CDR3 coding sequence is TGCAGTGCTAGTACGCGGGTTGGGCAGTACTTC.

The chain has TRBV12-3 or TRBV12-4 and TRBJ2-7, with 13 positions matching TRBD2. V was pared by 8 bases and J by 0 bases, with 13 bases of the junction left unmatched. The CDR3 consists of 18 residues. CDR3 region: CASGNLGLAGAGSYEQYF. Here the CDR3 DNA reads TGTGCCAGCGGTAATCTCGGACTAGCGGGGGCCGGCTCCTACGAGCAGTACTTC.

This chain connects TRBV7-9 to TRBJ2-1, with 8 bases aligning to TRBD2. Germline trimming cut 10 bases from V and 9 bases from J; bases unmatched to any gene: 20. This CDR3 has 16 residues. Germline V gene data show CDR1 as SEHNR and CDR2 as FQNEAQ (reference sequence). CDR3 region: CATVSGGAGAHSEQFF. The CDR3 nucleotides read TGTGCCACCGTTTCCGGAGGAGCGGGAGCCCACAGTGAGCAGTTCTTC.

This clonotype has more than one count but fewer than ten. The CDR3 nucleotides are TGCGCCACTGAAGGGACAGGGACCCTTTCCTACGAGCAGTACTTC. As protein: CATEGTGTLSYEQYF. The J gene is TRBJ2-7, the V gene TRBV10-2; TRBD1 aligns across 9 bases. The CDR3 is made up of 15 amino acids. Looked up from germline, CDR1 is WSHSY and CDR2 is SAAADI. After removal of 10 bases from V and 1 base from J, the junction contained 11 bases not matched to a gene.

The table lists this clonotype with a few counts. The V call is TRBV6-5, the J call TRBJ2-7; 7 bases are a match to TRBD1. Losses at the gene ends were 4 bases for V and 0 bases for J; bases not matched to a gene: 6. Germline V gene data show CDR1 as MNHEY and CDR2 as SVGAGI. The CDR3 covers 15 residues. The CDR3 coding sequence is TGTGCCAGCAGTTTATACAGGGGAACCTCCTACGAGCAGTACTTC. Translated: CASSLYRGTSYEQYF.

Only a few counts were recorded for this clonotype. V and J are TRBV19 and TRBJ2-5; 7 bases match TRBD2. Trimming removed 7 bases from V and 2 bases from J; junction bases left unmatched: 16. The germline gives CDR1 LNHDA, CDR2 SQIVND (reference sequence). The CDR3 runs 17 residues. The CDR3 here is CASKMGRDYLTQETQYF. CDR3 DNA sequence: TGTGCCAGTAAGATGGGGCGGGACTACTTAACTCAAGAGACCCAGTACTTC.

In its sample, this clonotype was seen many times. The V call is TRBV29-1, the J call TRBJ2-5, with a weak D call TRBD2 (5 bases). Trimming removed 4 bases from V and 9 bases from J, with 9 bases in between. The V gene's germline CDR1 is SQVTM and CDR2 ANQGSEA. The CDR3 is 10 amino acids. The CDR3 loop is CSVGSGAQYF. For the CDR3, the DNA is TGCAGCGTTGGGTCCGGGGCCCAGTACTTC.

CDR3 loop: CASSRDSTYNEQFF. In DNA, the CDR3 is TGTGCCAGCAGCCGGGACTCTACCTACAATGAGCAGTTCTTC. This chain joins TRBV6-2 or TRBV6-3 and TRBJ2-1; D is perhaps TRBD2 (6 bases). Germline assignment: CDR1 MNHEY and CDR2 SVGEGT. The CDR3 sequence is 14 residues long. Trimming shortened V by 6 bases and J by 2 bases, and 11 bases separated the two germline ends.

The gene calls are TRBV9 and TRBJ1-1; D is ambiguous. The CDR3 runs to 13 residues. CDR1 is SGDLS, CDR2 YYNGEE, per germline. V was cut by 3 bases and J by 2 bases, with 8 bases left in between. The CDR3: CASSALGNTEAFF. The CDR3 region has the DNA TGTGCCAGCAGCGCGCTCGGCAACACTGAAGCTTTCTTT.